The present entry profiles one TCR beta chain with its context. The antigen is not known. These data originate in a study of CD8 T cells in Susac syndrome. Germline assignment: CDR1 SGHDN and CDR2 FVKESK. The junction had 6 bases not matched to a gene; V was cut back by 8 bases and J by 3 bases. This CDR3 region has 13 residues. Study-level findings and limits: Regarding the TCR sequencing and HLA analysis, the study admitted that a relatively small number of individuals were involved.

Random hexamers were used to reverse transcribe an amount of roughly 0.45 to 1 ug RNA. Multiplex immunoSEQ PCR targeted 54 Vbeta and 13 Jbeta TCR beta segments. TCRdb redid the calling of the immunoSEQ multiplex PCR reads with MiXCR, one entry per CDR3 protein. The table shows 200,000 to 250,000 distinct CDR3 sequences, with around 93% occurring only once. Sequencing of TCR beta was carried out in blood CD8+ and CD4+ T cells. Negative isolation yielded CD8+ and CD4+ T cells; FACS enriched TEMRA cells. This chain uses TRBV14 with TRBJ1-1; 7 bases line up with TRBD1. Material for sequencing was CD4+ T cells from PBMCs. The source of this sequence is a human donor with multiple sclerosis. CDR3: CASLGGADTEAFF. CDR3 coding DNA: TGTGCCAGCTTAGGGGGCGCGGACACTGAAGCTTTCTTT.